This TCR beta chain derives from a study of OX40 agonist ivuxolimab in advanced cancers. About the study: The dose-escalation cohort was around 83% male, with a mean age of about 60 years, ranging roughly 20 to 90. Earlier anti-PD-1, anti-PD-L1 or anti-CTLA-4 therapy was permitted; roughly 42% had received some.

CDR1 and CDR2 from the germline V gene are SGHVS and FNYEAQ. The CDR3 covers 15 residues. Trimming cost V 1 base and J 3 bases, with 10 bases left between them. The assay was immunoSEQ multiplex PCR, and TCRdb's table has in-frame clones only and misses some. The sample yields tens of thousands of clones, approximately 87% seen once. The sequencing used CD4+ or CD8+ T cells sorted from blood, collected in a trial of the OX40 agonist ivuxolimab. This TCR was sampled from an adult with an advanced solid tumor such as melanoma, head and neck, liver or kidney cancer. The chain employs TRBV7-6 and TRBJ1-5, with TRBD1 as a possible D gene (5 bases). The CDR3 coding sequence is TGTGCCAGCAGCTTAGGTGCCGGGGCCAATCAGCCCCAGCATTTT. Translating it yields CASSLGAGANQPQHF.